These 21 T cell receptor beta chains originate from one sample sequenced in a study of CD8 T cells in Susac syndrome. With random hexamers, about 0.45 to 1 ug RNA was reverse transcribed. One entry per CDR3 protein, called by TCRdb with MiXCR from the immunoSEQ multiplex PCR reads. This table holds under 90,000 distinct CDR3 sequences, 85% to 95% found once. The material sequenced was CD4+ T cells from PBMCs. Every receptor here comes from a human donor with Susac syndrome.

The rearrangement joins TRBV5-1 to TRBJ1-2, with a possible D match to TRBD1 (6 bases). Trimming cost V 7 bases and J 8 bases, with 18 bases left between them. Per the germline V gene, CDR1 is SGHRS and CDR2 is YFSETQ. The CDR3 is made up of 13 amino acids. CDR3 in amino acids: CASAEAGAKGYTF. CDR3 bases: TGCGCCAGCGCGGAGGCGGGGGCTAAGGGCTACACCTTC.

The chain joins TRBV5-1 to TRBJ2-7; 8 nucleotides match TRBD1. V lost 0 bases to trimming and J lost 2 bases; unmatched junction nucleotides: 7. Germline assignment: CDR1 SGHRS and CDR2 YFSETQ. This CDR3 contains 16 residues. The CDR3 is CASSLAPDRETYEQYF. The CDR3 DNA reads as TGCGCCAGCAGCTTGGCCCCGGACAGGGAAACCTACGAGCAGTACTTC. The full variable domain, its missing parts supplied by reference TRBV5-1 and TRBJ2-7, is KAGVTQTPRYLIKTRGQQVTLSCSPISGHRSVSWYQQTPGQGLQFLFEYFSETQRNKGNFPGRFSGRQFSNSRSEMNVSTLELGDSALYLCASSLAPDRETYEQYFGPGTRLTVT.

This rearrangement joins TRBV5-1 to TRBJ2-3; 9 bases match TRBD2. The CDR3 covers 17 residues. The germline V gene has CDR1 SGHRS and CDR2 YFSETQ. V shed 0 bases, J shed 3 bases, and the junction held 8 bases outside the gene matches. The CDR3 here is CASSLVSAGGVTDTQYF. The CDR3, as DNA: TGCGCCAGCAGCTTGGTTTCAGCGGGGGGCGTGACAGATACGCAGTATTTT.

This clonotype came up once. The CDR3 sequence is CASSAGGNTIYF. The CDR3 coding sequence is TGTGCCAGTTCCGCAGGGGGAAACACCATATATTTT. The genes are TRBV2 and TRBJ1-3, with D perhaps TRBD1 (5 bases). CDR1 and CDR2 from the germline V gene are SNHLY and FYNNEI. The V end was cut by 9 bases, the J end by 4 bases, with 10 bases between. This CDR3 contains 12 residues. Variable domain in full (rest from reference TRBV2 and TRBJ1-3): EPEVTQTPSHQVTQMGQEVILRCVPISNHLYFYWYRQILGQKVEFLVSFYNNEISEKSEIFDDQFSVERPDGSNFTLKIRSTKLEDSAMYFCASSAGGNTIYFGEGSWLTVV.

V gene TRBV2 combines with J gene TRBJ2-1, with 9 bases that match TRBD2. Losses at the gene ends were 1 base for V and 9 bases for J; bases not matched to a gene: 10. The CDR3 consists of 16 residues. Germline V gene lookup returns CDR1 SNHLY and CDR2 FYNNEI. CDR3 sequence (DNA): TGTGCCAGCAGTGAAGAATTAGCGGGAGAAGTCTTTGAGCAGTTCTTC. Its protein is CASSEELAGEVFEQFF.

DNA of the CDR3: TGCGCCAGCAGGGAACGGGACAGGGGGTCCTACGAGCAGTACTTC. This translates into CASRERDRGSYEQYF. The chain uses TRBV5-1 and TRBJ2-7; TRBD1 agrees at 11 bases. Looked up from germline, CDR1 is SGHRS and CDR2 is YFSETQ. V was clipped by 5 bases and J by 1 base; unmatched bases: 5. The CDR3 has 15 residues.

The rearrangement links TRBV20-1 to TRBJ2-2; the D is unclear. CDR3 length: 14 amino acids. The germline V and J ends were trimmed by 5 bases and 0 bases, with 10 bases remaining between them. Germline values: CDR1 DFQATT, CDR2 SNEGSKA (reference sequence). CDR3 residues: CSAPVSTNTGELFF. The CDR3 coding sequence is TGCAGTGCTCCCGTCTCTACGAACACCGGGGAGCTGTTTTTT.

This rearrangement joins TRBV2 to TRBJ1-6, with 7 nucleotides matching TRBD1. V dropped 2 bases and J dropped 10; count of bases not matched to a gene: 8. This CDR3 is 15 amino acids long. Germline assignment: CDR1 SNHLY and CDR2 FYNNEI. CDR3 DNA sequence: TGTGCCAGCAGTGAAATCGGAGGGGGCCGATCACCCCTCCACTTT. Its translation: CASSEIGGGRSPLHF.

The CDR3 region is CSASQETQYF. As DNA, the CDR3 is TGCAGTGCGAGCCAGGAGACCCAGTACTTC. V usage is TRBV20-1 and J usage is TRBJ2-5; no reliable D call. The germline V gene encodes CDR1 DFQATT and CDR2 SNEGSKA (reference sequence). CDR3 length: 10 amino acids. Deletions cut 6 bases from V and 5 bases from J, with 7 bases between.

V gene TRBV3-1 combines with J gene TRBJ1-6; 9 positions match TRBD1. Germline CDR1 LGHDT, CDR2 YNNKEL (reference sequence). The CDR3 covers 14 residues. V gave up 5 bases and J gave up 10 bases; unmatched junction bases: 6. CDR3 in DNA: TGTGCCAGCAGCGAAACAGGGGGCAGATCACCCCTCCACTTT. Amino acids: CASSETGGRSPLHF.

The rearrangement links TRBV15 to TRBJ1-1; D perhaps matches TRBD1 (6 bases). From germline, CDR1 is LNHNV and CDR2 YYDKDF (reference sequence). The CDR3 totals 16 residues. Trimming cost V 1 base and J 1 base, with 13 bases left between them. This CDR3 is CATSRGRGAGNTEAFF. The CDR3 region has the DNA TGTGCCACCAGCAGAGGCAGGGGCGCTGGGAACACTGAAGCTTTCTTT.

CDR3: CASSRQGNTGELFF. The CDR3 DNA is TGTGCCAGTAGTCGACAGGGGAACACCGGGGAGCTGTTTTTT. This sequence joins TRBV19 and TRBJ2-2, with 7 bases that match TRBD1. V lost 5 bases and J lost 1; bases outside the gene matches: 1. CDR1 and CDR2 (germline): LNHDA, SQIVND (reference sequence). CDR3 length: 14 residues.

CDR3 region: CAWNKQGHGYTF. In DNA, the CDR3 is TGTGCCTGGAATAAACAGGGCCATGGCTACACCTTC. This chain links TRBV30 with TRBJ1-2; TRBD1 might be the D (6 bases). CDR3 length equals 12 residues. From germline, CDR1 is GTSNPN and CDR2 SVGIG (reference sequence). The V gene lost 4 bases and the J gene lost 6 bases, with 12 bases spanning the gap. The variable domain in full, completed from reference TRBV30 and TRBJ1-2, reads SQTIHQWPATLVQPVGSPLSLECTVEGTSNPNLYWYRQAAGRGLQLLFYSVGIGQISSEVPQNLSASRPQDRQFILSSKKLLLSDSGFYLCAWNKQGHGYTFGSGTRLTVV.

The V call is TRBV7-3, the J call TRBJ2-1; 8 bases match TRBD2. The CDR3 is 15 residues long. V was clipped by 6 bases and J by 8 bases; unmatched bases: 12. CDR1 is SGHTA and CDR2 is FQGTGA in the germline V gene. CDR3 loop: CASRNPGGPVYEQFF. As DNA, the CDR3 is TGTGCCAGCAGGAACCCGGGAGGGCCAGTATATGAGCAGTTCTTC.

This rearrangement joins TRBV30 to TRBJ2-2, with D possibly being TRBD1 or TRBD2 (6 bases each). Trimming removed 3 bases from V and 1 base from J, with 9 bases in between. The CDR3 has 14 amino acids. Per the germline V gene, CDR1 is GTSNPN and CDR2 is SVGIG (reference sequence). CDR3 in DNA: TGTGCCTGGAGCAGGGGACTGAACACCGGGGAGCTGTTTTTT. Its translation is CAWSRGLNTGELFF.

CDR3 sequence (DNA): TGTGCCAGCAGCCGGGACAGGGTCACCTACGAGCAGTACTTC. Encoded protein: CASSRDRVTYEQYF. The gene calls are TRBV13 and TRBJ2-7; TRBD1 aligns across 9 bases. Trimming removed 5 bases from V and 2 bases from J; junction bases left unmatched: 4. Germline-derived CDR1 and CDR2 are PRHDT and FYEKMQ (reference sequence). The CDR3 is 14 residues long.

V and J are TRBV12-3 or TRBV12-4 and TRBJ2-1; TRBD2 matches 8 bases. The ends lost 10 bases at V and 3 bases at J; junction bases unmatched: 8. The CDR3 spans 14 residues. CDR3 in amino acids: CATSLAVNYNEQFF. CDR3 bases: TGTGCCACCTCACTAGCGGTAAACTACAATGAGCAGTTCTTC.

The V and J genes are TRBV7-3 and TRBJ2-1; 11 nucleotides align to TRBD2. V shed 5 bases and J 4 bases; nucleotides not matched to a gene: 7. The CDR3 is made up of 16 amino acids. In germline, CDR1 is SGHTA, CDR2 FQGTGA. The CDR3 spells CASSIRGTSGYNEQFF. The CDR3 coding sequence is TGTGCCAGCAGCATCCGCGGGACTAGCGGATACAATGAGCAGTTCTTC.

The chain couples TRBV18 to TRBJ1-1, with D perhaps TRBD1 (5 bases). CDR1 is KGHSH and CDR2 is LQKENI in the germline V gene. Trimming removed 3 bases at V and 1 base at J, with 15 bases between. This CDR3 has 16 amino acids. CDR3 in amino acids: CASSPNQGPKNTEAFF. In nucleotides, the CDR3 is TGTGCCAGCTCACCTAACCAGGGACCGAAGAACACTGAAGCTTTCTTT.

The genes are TRBV5-1 and TRBJ1-5; no reliable D call. Germline loops: CDR1 SGHRS, CDR2 YFSETQ. V was pared by 0 bases and J by 5 bases, with 9 bases between. This CDR3 has 14 amino acids. The CDR3 reads CASSLGRPDQPQHF. DNA of the CDR3: TGCGCCAGCAGCTTGGGCCGGCCGGATCAGCCCCAGCATTTT.

The J gene is TRBJ1-5, the V gene TRBV3-1; perhaps TRBD1 as D (6 bases). The CDR3 is made up of 14 amino acids. CDR1 and CDR2 (germline): LGHDT, YNNKEL (reference sequence). V lost 1 base and J lost 5, with 9 bases in between. CDR3 in amino acids: CASSQGYRDQPQHF. CDR3 nucleotide sequence: TGTGCCAGCAGCCAAGGATACAGGGATCAGCCCCAGCATTTT.